Below are 3 T cell receptor beta chains sequenced from a single sample in a study of blood T cells in healthy people across ages. The use of a sample-barcoded 5' primer and a J-beta primer mix characterized a second PCR of roughly 7 to 12 cycles. From the 5' RACE reads, TCRdb called clonotypes with MiXCR, one entry per CDR3 protein. The table lists hundreds of thousands of distinct CDR3 sequences, roughly 64% of them singletons. Source material: blood. These receptors all stem from a man aged 25 to 40 in good health.

J is TRBJ2-5 and V is TRBV4-3; the match to TRBD2 covers 8 bases. The CDR3 contains 17 residues. V was clipped by 4 bases and J by 1 base; unmatched bases: 11. CDR1 is LGHNA, CDR2 YSLEER, per germline. The CDR3: CASSRGMAGGLQETQYF. Written as DNA, the CDR3 is TGCGCCAGCAGCCGGGGCATGGCGGGAGGACTCCAAGAGACCCAGTACTTC.

The rearrangement links TRBV7-2 to TRBJ2-7, with TRBD2 matching over 13 bases. Germline V gene lookup returns CDR1 SGHTA and CDR2 FQGNSA. With V trimmed by 5 bases and J by 0 bases, 7 bases remained unmatched. This CDR3 contains 17 residues. CDR3 loop: CASSGGTSGTPSYEQYF. CDR3 bases: TGTGCCAGCAGCGGGGGGACTAGCGGGACACCCTCCTACGAGCAGTACTTC. Supplemented by reference TRBV7-2 and TRBJ2-7, the full variable domain reads GAGVSQSPSNKVTEKGKDVELRCDPISGHTALYWYRQSLGQGLEFLIYFQGNSAPDKSGLPSDRFSAERTGGSVSTLTIQRTQQEDSAVYLCASSGGTSGTPSYEQYFGPGTRLTVT.

This chain connects TRBV4-2 to TRBJ2-1; D is perhaps TRBD2 (6 bases). Trimming took 1 base from V and 0 from J, leaving 10 bases between them. Germline CDR1 LGHNA, CDR2 YNFKEQ. CDR3 length: 16 residues. CDR3 loop: CASSQADGSSYNEQFF. Written as DNA, the CDR3 is TGTGCCAGCAGCCAAGCAGACGGGAGCTCCTACAATGAGCAGTTCTTC.